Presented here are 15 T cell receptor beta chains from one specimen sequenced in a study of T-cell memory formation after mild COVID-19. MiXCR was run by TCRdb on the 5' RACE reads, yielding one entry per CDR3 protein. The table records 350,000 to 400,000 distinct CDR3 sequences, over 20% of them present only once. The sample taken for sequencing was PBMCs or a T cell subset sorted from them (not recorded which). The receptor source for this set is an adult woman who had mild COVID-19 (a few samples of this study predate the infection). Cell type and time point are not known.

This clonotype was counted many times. CDR3 coding DNA: TGTGCCAGCAGCTCACCTAGCGGGAGAAGCGAGCAGTTCTTC. Translating it yields CASSSPSGRSEQFF. The chain combines TRBV5-6 with TRBJ2-1, with 10 positions matching TRBD2. V shed 3 bases, J shed 10 bases, and the junction held 7 bases outside the gene matches. Germline CDR1 is SGHDT and CDR2 is YYEEEE. The CDR3 totals 14 residues.

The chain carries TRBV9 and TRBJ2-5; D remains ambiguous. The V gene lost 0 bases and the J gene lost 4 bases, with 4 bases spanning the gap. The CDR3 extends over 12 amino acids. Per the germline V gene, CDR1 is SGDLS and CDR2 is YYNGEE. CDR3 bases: TGTGCCAGCAGCGTAGGCGGAGAGACCCAGTACTTC. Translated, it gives CASSVGGETQYF.

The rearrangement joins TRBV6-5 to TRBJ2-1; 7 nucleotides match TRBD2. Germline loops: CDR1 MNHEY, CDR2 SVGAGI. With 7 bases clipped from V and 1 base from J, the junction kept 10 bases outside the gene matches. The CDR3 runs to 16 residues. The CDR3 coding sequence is TGTGCCAGCACCAATATGGGGGGGACTTCCTACAATGAGCAGTTCTTC. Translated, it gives CASTNMGGTSYNEQFF.

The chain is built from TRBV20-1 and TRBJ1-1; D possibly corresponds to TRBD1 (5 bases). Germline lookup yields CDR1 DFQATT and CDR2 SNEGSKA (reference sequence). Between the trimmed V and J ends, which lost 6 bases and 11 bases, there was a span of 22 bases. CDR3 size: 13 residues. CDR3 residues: CSARVESLFWAFF. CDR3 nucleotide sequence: TGCAGTGCCAGGGTTGAGAGTCTATTTTGGGCTTTCTTT.

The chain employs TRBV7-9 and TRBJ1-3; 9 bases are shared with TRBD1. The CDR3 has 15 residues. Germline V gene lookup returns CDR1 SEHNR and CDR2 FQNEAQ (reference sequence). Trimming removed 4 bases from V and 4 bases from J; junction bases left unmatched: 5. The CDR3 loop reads CASSYSGTGGNTIYF. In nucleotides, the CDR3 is TGTGCCAGCAGCTATTCCGGGACAGGGGGAAACACCATATATTTT.

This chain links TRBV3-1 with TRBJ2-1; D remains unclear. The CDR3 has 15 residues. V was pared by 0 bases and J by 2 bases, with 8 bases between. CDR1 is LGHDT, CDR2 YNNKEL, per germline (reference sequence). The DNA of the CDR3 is TGTGCCAGCAGCCAAGATTGGAGTACCTACAATGAGCAGTTCTTC. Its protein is CASSQDWSTYNEQFF.

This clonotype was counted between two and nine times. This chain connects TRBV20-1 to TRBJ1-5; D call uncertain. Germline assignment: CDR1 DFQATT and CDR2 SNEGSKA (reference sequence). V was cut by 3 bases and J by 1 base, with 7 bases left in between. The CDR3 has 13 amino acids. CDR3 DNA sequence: TGCAGTGCTAGGCCACTGAGCAATCAGCCCCAGCATTTT. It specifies CSARPLSNQPQHF.

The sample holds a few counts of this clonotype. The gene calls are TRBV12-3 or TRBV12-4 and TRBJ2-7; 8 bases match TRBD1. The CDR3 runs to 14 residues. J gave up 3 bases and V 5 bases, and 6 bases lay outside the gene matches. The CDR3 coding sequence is TGTGCCAGCAGTACCTGGGACAGGATCTACGAGCAGTACTTC. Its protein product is CASSTWDRIYEQYF.

The CDR3 DNA reads TGTGCCAGCCGACCGGGACAGGGCCTCGGGGAGCAGTACTTC. Encoded protein: CASRPGQGLGEQYF. V usage is TRBV12-3 or TRBV12-4 and J usage is TRBJ2-7, with 9 positions matching TRBD1. Germline trimming cut 8 bases from V and 7 bases from J; bases unmatched to any gene: 12. CDR3 length: 14 residues.

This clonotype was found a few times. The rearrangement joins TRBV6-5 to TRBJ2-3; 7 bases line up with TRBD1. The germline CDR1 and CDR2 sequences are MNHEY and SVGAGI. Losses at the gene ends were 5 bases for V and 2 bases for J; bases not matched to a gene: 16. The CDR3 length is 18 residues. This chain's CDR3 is CASSRRQTGTAFTDTQYF. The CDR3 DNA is TGTGCCAGCAGTCGCCGACAGACAGGGACGGCTTTCACAGATACGCAGTATTTT.

This CDR3 is CASSLDSPNYGYTF. The CDR3 coding sequence is TGCGCCAGCAGCTTGGACAGCCCTAACTATGGCTACACCTTC. This chain connects TRBV5-1 to TRBJ1-2; D gene ambiguous. Trimming removed 0 bases from V and 0 bases from J, with 6 bases in between. Germline V gene lookup returns CDR1 SGHRS and CDR2 YFSETQ. The CDR3 has 14 residues.

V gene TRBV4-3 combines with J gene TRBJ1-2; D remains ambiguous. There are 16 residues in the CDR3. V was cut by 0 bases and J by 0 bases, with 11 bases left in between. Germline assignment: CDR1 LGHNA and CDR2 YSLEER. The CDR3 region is CASSQDRGRTNYGYTF. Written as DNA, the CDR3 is TGCGCCAGCAGCCAAGATCGTGGCAGGACTAACTATGGCTACACCTTC.

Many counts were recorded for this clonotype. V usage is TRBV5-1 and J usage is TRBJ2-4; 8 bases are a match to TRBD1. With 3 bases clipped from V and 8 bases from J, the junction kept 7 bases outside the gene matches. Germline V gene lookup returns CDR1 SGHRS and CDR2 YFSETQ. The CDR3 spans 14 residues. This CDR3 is CASSSGQGADIQYF. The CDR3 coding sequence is TGCGCCAGCAGCTCCGGACAGGGTGCGGACATTCAGTACTTC.

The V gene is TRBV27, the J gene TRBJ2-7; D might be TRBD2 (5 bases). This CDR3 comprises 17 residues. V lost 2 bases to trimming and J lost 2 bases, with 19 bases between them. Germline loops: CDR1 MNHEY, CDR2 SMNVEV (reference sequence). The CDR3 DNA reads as TGTGCCAGCAGTTTAGGCTCGGGATACGGAGGTGCCTACGAGCAGTACTTC. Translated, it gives CASSLGSGYGGAYEQYF.

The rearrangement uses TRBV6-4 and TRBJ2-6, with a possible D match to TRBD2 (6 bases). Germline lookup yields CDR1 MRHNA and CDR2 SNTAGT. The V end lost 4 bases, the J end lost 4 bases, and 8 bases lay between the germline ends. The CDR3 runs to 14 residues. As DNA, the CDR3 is TGTGCCAGCAGTGCCCGGGGGGGGGCCAACGTCCTGACTTTC. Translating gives CASSARGGANVLTF.